The TCR beta chain under discussion was sequenced for a study of cytomegalovirus exposure and HLA in healthy donors. Trimming took 4 bases from V and 5 from J, leaving 15 bases between them. The CDR3 is 15 residues long. CDR1 is LNHDA and CDR2 is SQIVND in the germline V gene (reference sequence). This clone was seen a few times. The PCR was carried out with 60 Vbeta primers and 13 Jbeta primers. Clones were sequenced by immunoSEQ multiplex PCR, and TCRdb holds only the in-frame ones, with some missing. This sample has 130,000 or so clones, with about four fifths found just once. This sequence joins TRBV19 and TRBJ2-1; TRBD1 is a possible D gene (5 bases). This TCR came from a man under 40 in good health and CMV-seronegative. The sample was PBMCs. The CDR3 region is CASSSQGLGNNEQFF. CDR3 nucleotides: TGTGCCAGTAGTAGCCAGGGTCTCGGAAACAATGAGCAGTTCTTC.